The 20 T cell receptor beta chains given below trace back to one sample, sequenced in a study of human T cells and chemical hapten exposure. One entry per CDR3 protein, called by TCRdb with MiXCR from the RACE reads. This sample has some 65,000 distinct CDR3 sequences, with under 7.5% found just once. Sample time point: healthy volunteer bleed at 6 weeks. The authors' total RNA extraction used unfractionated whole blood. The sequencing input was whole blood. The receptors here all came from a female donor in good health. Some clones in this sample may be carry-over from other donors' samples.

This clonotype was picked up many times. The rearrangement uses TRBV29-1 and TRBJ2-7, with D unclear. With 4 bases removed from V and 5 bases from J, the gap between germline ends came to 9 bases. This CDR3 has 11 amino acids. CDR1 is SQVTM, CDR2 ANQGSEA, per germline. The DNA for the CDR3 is TGCAGCGTTGCTACCAGCGACGAGCAGTACTTC. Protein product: CSVATSDEQYF.

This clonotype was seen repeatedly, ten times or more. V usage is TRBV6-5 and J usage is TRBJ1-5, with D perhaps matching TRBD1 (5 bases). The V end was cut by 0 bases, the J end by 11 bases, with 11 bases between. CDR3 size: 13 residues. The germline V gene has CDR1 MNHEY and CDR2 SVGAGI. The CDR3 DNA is TGTGCCAGCAGTTACTCTTGGCAGGGCACCCAGCATTTT. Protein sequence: CASSYSWQGTQHF.

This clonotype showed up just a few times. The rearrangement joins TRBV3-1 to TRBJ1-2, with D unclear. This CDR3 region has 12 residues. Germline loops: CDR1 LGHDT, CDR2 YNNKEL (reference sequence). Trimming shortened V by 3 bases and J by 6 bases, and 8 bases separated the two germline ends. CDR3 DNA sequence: TGTGCCAGCAGCCATGGTCAGGATGGCTACACCTTC. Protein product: CASSHGQDGYTF.

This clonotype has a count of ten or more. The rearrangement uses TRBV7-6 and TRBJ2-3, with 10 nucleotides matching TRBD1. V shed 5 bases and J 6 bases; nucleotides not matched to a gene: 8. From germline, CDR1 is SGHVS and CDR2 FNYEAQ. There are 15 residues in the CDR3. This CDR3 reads CASSPGQGRGDTQYF. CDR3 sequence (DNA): TGTGCCAGCAGCCCGGGACAGGGGCGAGGGGATACGCAGTATTTT.

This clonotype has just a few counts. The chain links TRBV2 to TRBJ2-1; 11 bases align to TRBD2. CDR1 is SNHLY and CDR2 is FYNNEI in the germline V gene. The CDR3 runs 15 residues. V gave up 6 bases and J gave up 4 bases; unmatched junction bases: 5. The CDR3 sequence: CASRAGTSGYNEQFF. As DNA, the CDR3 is TGTGCCAGCAGGGCCGGGACTAGCGGTTACAATGAGCAGTTCTTC.

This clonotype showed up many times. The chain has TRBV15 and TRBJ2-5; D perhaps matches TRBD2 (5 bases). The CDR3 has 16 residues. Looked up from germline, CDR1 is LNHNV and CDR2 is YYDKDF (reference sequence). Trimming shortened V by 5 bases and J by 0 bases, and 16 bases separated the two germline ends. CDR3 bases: TGTGCCACCAGCTCGGAGCGGAGACCCTACCAAGAGACCCAGTACTTC. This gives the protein CATSSERRPYQETQYF.

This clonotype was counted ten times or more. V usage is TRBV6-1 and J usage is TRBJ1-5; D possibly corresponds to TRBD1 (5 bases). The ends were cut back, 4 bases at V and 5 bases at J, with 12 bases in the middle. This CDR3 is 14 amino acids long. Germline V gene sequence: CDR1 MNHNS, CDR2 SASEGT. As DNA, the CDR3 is TGTGCCAGCAGTGCCCAGGGAGAGCATCAGCCCCAGCATTTT. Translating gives CASSAQGEHQPQHF.

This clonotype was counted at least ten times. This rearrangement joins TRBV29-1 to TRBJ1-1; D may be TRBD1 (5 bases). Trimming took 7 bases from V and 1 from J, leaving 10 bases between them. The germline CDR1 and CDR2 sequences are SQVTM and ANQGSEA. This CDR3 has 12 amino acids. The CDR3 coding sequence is TGCAGCGCGGACAAAACGAACACTGAAGCTTTCTTT. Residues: CSADKTNTEAFF.

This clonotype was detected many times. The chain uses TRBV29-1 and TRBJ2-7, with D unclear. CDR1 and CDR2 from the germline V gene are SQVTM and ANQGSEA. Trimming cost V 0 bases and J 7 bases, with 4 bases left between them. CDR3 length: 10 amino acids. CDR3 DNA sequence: TGCAGCGTTGAAGATCGGGAGCAGTACTTC. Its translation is CSVEDREQYF.

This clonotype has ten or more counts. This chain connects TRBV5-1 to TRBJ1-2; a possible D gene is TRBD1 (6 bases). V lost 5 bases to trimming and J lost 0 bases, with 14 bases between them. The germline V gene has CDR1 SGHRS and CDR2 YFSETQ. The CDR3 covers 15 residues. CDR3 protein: CASRSTGTPNYGYTF. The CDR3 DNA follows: TGCGCCAGCAGATCAACAGGGACCCCTAACTATGGCTACACCTTC.

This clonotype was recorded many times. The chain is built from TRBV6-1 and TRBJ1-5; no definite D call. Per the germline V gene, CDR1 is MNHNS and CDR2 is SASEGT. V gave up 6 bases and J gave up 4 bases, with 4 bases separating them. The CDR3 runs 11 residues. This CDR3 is CASSGNQPQHF. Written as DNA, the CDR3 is TGTGCCAGCAGCGGAAATCAGCCCCAGCATTTT.

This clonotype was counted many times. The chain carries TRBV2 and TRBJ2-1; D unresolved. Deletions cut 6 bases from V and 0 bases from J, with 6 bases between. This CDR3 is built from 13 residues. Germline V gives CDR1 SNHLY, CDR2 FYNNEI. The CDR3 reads CASRSSSYNEQFF. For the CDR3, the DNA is TGTGCCAGCAGATCAAGCTCCTACAATGAGCAGTTCTTC.

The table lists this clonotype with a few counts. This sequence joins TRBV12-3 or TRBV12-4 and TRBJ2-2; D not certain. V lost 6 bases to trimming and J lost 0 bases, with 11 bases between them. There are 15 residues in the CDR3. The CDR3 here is CASSGDDANTGELFF. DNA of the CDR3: TGTGCCAGCAGCGGCGACGACGCGAACACCGGGGAGCTGTTTTTT.

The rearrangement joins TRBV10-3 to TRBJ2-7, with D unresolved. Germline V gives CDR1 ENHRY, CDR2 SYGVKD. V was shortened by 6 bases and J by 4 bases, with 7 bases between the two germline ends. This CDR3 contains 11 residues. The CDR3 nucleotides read TGTGCCATCAGGTATAAGTACGAGCAGTACTTC. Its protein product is CAIRYKYEQYF.

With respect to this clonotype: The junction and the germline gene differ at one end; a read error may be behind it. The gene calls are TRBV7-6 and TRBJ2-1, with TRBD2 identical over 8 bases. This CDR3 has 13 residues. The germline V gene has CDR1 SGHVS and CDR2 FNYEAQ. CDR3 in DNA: TGTGTCAGCAGCTTAGTGCGGGAGGATGAGCAGTTCTTC. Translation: CVSSLVREDEQFF.

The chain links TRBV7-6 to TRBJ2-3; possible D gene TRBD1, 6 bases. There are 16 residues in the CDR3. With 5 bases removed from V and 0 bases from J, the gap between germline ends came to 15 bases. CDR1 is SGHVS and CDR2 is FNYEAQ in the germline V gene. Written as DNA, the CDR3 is TGTGCCAGCAGCAAGAGACCGGGACACAGCACAGATACGCAGTATTTT. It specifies CASSKRPGHSTDTQYF.

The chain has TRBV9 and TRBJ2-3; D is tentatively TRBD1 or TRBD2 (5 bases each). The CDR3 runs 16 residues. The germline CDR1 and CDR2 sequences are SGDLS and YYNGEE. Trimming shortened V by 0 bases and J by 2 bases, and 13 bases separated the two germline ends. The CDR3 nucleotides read TGTGCCAGCAGCGTAGCAGGGTTAGCGCCCACAGATACGCAGTATTTT. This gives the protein CASSVAGLAPTDTQYF.

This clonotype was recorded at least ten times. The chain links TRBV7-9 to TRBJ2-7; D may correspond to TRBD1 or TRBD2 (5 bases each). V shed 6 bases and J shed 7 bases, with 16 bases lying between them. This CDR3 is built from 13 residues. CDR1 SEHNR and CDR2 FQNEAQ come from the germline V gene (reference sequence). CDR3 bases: TGTGCCAGCAGACTTGGGACCGCGAGGGAGCAGTACTTC. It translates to CASRLGTAREQYF.

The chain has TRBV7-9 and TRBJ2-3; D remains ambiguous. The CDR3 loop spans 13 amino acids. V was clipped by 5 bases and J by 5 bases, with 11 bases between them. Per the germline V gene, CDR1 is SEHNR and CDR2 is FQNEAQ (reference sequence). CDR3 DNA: TGTGCCAGCAGCGTACGGGCCGGAGATACGCAGTATTTT. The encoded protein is CASSVRAGDTQYF.

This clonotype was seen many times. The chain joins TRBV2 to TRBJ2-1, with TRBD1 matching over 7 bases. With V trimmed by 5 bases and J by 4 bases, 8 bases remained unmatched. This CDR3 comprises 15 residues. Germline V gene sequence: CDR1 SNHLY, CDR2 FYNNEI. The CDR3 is CASSRGQSSYNEQFF. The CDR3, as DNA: TGTGCCAGCAGTAGGGGACAGTCTTCTTACAATGAGCAGTTCTTC.